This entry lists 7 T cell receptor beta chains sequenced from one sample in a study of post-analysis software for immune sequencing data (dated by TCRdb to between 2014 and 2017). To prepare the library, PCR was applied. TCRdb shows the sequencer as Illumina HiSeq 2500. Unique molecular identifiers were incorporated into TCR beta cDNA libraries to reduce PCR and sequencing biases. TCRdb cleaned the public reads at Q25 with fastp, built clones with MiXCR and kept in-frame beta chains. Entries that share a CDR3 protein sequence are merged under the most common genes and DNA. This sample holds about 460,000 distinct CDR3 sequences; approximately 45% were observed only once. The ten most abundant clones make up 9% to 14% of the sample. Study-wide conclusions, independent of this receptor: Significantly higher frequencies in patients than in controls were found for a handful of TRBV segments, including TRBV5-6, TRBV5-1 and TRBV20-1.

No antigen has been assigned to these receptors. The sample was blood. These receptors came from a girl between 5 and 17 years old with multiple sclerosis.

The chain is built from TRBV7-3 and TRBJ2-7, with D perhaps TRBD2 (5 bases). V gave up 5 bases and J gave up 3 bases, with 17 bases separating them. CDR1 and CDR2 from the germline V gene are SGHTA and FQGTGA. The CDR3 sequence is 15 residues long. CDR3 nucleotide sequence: TGTGCCAGCAGCCCGAAAGCAGGTAGCGTCTACGAGCAGTACTTC. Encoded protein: CASSPKAGSVYEQYF.

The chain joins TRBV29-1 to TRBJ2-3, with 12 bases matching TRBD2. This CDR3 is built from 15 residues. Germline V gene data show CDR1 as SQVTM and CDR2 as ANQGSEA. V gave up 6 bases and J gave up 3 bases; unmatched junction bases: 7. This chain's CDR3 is CSVTTSGRTTDTQYF. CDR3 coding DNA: TGCAGCGTCACGACTAGCGGGAGAACGACAGATACGCAGTATTTT.

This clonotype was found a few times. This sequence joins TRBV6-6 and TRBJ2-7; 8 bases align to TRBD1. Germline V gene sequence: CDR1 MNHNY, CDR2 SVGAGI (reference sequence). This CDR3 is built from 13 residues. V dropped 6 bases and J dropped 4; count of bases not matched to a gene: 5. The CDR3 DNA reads TGTGCCAGCAGGACAGGGGCCCCTTACGAGCAGTACTTC. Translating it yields CASRTGAPYEQYF.

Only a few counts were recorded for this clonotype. The CDR3 region is CASSIQTYEQYF. CDR3 coding DNA: TGTGCCAGCAGTATACAGACCTACGAGCAGTACTTC. The chain couples TRBV28 to TRBJ2-7; D gene ambiguous. The length of the CDR3 is 12 residues. Germline CDR1 is MDHEN and CDR2 is SYDVKM. Trimming left V 5 bases short and J 2 bases short, with 7 bases between.

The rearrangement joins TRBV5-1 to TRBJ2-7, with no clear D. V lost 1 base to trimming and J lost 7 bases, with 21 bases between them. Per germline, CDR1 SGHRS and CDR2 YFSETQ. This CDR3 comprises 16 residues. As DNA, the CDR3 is TGCGCCAGCAGCTTGCGGGCGGATAACTCCTACAATGAGCAGTACTTC. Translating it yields CASSLRADNSYNEQYF. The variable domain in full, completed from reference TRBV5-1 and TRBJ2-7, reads KAGVTQTPRYLIKTRGQQVTLSCSPISGHRSVSWYQQTPGQGLQFLFEYFSETQRNKGNFPGRFSGRQFSNSRSEMNVSTLELGDSALYLCASSLRADNSYNEQYFGPGTRLTVT.

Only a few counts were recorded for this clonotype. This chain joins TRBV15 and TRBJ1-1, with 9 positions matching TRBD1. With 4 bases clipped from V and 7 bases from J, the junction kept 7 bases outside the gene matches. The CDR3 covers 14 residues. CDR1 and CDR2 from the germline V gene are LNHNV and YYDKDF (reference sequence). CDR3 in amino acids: CATSKNRGLSEAFF. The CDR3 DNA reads TGTGCCACCAGCAAGAACAGGGGGCTGAGTGAAGCTTTCTTT.

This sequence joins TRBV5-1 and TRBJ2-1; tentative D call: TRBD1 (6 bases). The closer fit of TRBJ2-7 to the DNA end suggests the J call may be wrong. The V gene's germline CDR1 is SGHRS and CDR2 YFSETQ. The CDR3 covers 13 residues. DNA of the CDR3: TGCGCCAGCAGCCTACTAACAGGGAGTGAGCAGTACTTC. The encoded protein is CASSLLTGSEQYF.